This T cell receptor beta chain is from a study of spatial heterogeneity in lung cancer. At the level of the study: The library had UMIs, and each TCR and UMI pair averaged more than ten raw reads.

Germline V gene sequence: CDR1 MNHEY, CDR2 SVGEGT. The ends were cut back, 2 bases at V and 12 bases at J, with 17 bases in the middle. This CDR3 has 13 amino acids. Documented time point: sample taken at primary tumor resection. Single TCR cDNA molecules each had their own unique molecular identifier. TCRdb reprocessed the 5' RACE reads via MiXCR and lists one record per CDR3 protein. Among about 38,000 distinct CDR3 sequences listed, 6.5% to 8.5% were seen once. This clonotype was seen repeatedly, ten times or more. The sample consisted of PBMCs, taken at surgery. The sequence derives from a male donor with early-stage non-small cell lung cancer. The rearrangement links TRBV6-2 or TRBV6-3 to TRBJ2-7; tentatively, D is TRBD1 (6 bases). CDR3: CASSYTTGSRSYF. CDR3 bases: TGTGCCAGCAGTTACACGACAGGTTCCCGCTCGTACTTC.